This record looks at one TCR beta chain sequence and its context. This table comes from immunoSEQ multiplex PCR, and its TCRdb copy is limited to in-frame clones, with some not included. The sample yields roughly 120,000 clones, about 94% seen once. Resections that were taken during corrective heart surgery supplied the thymus tissue. The CDR3 runs 14 residues. Trimming took off 5 bases at V and 0 bases at J, with 8 bases between the two ends. Germline V gene lookup returns CDR1 SNHLY and CDR2 FYNNEI. This sample is part of a study of human thymus T cells. The specimen sequenced was thymus tissue. The V call is TRBV2, the J call TRBJ1-3; D not certain. The sequence was obtained from a boy younger than two with a congenital heart defect but otherwise immunologically healthy. CDR3 DNA sequence: TGTGCCAGCAGTAGCTTTAGCTCTGGAAACACCATATATTTT. Protein product: CASSSFSSGNTIYF. The whole variable domain, remainder taken from reference TRBV2 and TRBJ1-3, is EPEVTQTPSHQVTQMGQEVILRCVPISNHLYFYWYRQILGQKVEFLVSFYNNEISEKSEIFDDQFSVERPDGSNFTLKIRSTKLEDSAMYFCASSSFSSGNTIYFGEGSWLTVV.